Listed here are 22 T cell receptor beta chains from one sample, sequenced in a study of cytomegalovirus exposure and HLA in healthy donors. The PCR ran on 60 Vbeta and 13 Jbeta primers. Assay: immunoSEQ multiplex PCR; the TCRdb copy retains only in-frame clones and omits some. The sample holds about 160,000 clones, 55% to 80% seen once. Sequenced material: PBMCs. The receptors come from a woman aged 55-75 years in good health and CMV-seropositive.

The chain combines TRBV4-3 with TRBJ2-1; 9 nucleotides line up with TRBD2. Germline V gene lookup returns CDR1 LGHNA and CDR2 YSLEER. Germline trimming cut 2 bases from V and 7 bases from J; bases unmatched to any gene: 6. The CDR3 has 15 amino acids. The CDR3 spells CASSQTLAGENEQFF. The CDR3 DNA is TGCGCCAGCAGCCAAACCTTAGCGGGAGAAAATGAGCAGTTCTTC.

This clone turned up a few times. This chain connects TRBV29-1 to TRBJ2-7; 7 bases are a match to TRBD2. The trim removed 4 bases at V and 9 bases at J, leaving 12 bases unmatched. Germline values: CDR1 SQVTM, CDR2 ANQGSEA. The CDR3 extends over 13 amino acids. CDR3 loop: CSVVASGPDGQYF. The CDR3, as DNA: TGCAGCGTTGTGGCTAGCGGACCGGACGGGCAGTACTTC.

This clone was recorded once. The CDR3 reads CASSLTAVNTEAFF. DNA for the CDR3: TGTGCCAGCAGCCTGACCGCGGTTAACACTGAAGCTTTCTTT. The chain is built from TRBV28 and TRBJ1-1; no reliable D call. Trimming pared 6 bases from V and 2 bases from J, leaving 13 bases between. The CDR3 is 14 amino acids. Germline CDR1 is MDHEN and CDR2 is SYDVKM.

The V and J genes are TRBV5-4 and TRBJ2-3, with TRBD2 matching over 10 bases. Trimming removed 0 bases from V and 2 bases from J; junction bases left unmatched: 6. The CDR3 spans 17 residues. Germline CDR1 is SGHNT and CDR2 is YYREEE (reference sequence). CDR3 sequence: CASSLALLAGNTDTQYF. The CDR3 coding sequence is TGTGCCAGCAGCTTGGCTCTACTAGCGGGGAACACAGATACGCAGTATTTT.

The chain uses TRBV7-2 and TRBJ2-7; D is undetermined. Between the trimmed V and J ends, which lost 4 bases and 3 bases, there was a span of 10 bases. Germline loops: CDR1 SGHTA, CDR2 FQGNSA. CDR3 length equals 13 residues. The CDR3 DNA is TGTGCCAGCAGCTCCTTCAGGAACTACGAGCAGTACTTC. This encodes CASSSFRNYEQYF.

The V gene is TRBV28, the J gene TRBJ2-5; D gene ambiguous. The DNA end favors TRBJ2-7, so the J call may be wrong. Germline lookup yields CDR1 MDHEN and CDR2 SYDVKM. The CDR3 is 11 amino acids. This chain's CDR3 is CASSSYYEQYF. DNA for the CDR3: TGTGCCAGCAGTTCATACTACGAGCAGTACTTC.

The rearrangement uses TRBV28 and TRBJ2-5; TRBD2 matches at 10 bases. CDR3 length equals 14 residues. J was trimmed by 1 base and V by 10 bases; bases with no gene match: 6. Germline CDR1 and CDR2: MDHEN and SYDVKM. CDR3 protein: CATSPSGGQETQYF. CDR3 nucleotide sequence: TGTGCCACGTCGCCTAGCGGGGGCCAAGAGACCCAGTACTTC.

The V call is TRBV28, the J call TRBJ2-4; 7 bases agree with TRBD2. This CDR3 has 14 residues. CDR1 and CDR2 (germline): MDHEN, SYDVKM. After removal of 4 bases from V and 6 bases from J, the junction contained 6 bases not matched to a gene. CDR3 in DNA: TGTGCCAGCAGTTCCCTGGGGGGGTTAAACATTCAGTACTTC. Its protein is CASSSLGGLNIQYF.

The CDR3 sequence: CASSLGDRLNEKLFF. For the CDR3, the DNA is TGTGCCAGCAGCTTGGGGGACAGACTCAATGAAAAACTGTTTTTT. The chain couples TRBV5-5 to TRBJ1-4; 7 positions match TRBD1. Looked up from germline, CDR1 is SGHKS and CDR2 is YYEKEE (reference sequence). V shed 0 bases and J 5 bases; nucleotides not matched to a gene: 4. The CDR3 loop spans 15 amino acids.

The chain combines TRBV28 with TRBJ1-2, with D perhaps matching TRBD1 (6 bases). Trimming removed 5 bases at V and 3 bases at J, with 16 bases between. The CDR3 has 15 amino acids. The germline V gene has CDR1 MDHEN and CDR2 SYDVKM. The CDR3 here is CASSQQGGADYGYTF. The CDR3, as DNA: TGTGCCAGCAGTCAACAGGGAGGGGCGGACTATGGCTACACCTTC.

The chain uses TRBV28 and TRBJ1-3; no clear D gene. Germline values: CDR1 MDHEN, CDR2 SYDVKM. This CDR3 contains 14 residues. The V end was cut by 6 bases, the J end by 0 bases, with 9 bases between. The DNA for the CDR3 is TGTGCCAGCAGCTCTCAGGACTCTGGAAACACCATATATTTT. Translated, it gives CASSSQDSGNTIYF.

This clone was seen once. CDR3 in DNA: TGTGCCAGCAGCGTATCTAGCGGGACTTACAATGAGCAGTTCTTC. It specifies CASSVSSGTYNEQFF. The chain carries TRBV9 and TRBJ2-1; 9 positions agree with TRBD2. Germline assignment: CDR1 SGDLS and CDR2 YYNGEE. The CDR3 is 15 amino acids. The junction had 3 bases not matched to a gene; V was cut back by 1 base and J by 4 bases. Full variable domain (rest looked up from reference TRBV9 and TRBJ2-1): DSGVTQTPKHLITATGQRVTLRCSPRSGDLSVYWYQQSLDQGLQFLIQYYNGEERAKGNILERFSAQQFPDLHSELNLSSLELGDSALYFCASSVSSGTYNEQFFGPGTRLTVL.

CDR3 region: CASSPTWWGGAGNTIYF. CDR3 nucleotides: TGTGCCAGCAGCCCTACCTGGTGGGGGGGCGCTGGAAACACCATATATTTT. The rearrangement joins TRBV28 to TRBJ1-3, with D perhaps TRBD1 (6 bases). Germline lookup yields CDR1 MDHEN and CDR2 SYDVKM. Trimming pared 6 bases from V and 2 bases from J, leaving 20 bases between. This CDR3 is 17 amino acids long.

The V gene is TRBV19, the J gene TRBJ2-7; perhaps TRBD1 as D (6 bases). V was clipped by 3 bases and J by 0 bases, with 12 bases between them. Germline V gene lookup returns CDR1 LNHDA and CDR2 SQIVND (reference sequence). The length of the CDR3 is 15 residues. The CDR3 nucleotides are TGTGCCAGTAGTATTGGGGGCTCAAACTCCTACGAGCAGTACTTC. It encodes CASSIGGSNSYEQYF.

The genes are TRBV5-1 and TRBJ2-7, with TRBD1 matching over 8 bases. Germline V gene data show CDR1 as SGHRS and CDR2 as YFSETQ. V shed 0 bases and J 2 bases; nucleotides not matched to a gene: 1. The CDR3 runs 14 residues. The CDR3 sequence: CASSLGTGPYEQYF. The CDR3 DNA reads TGCGCCAGCAGCTTGGGGACAGGGCCCTACGAGCAGTACTTC.

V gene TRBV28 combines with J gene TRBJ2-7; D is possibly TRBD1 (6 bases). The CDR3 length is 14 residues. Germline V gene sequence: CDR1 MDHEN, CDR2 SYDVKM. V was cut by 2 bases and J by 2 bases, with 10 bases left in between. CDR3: CASSLVDRPYEQYF. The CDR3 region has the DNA TGTGCCAGCAGTTTAGTGGACAGACCCTACGAGCAGTACTTC.

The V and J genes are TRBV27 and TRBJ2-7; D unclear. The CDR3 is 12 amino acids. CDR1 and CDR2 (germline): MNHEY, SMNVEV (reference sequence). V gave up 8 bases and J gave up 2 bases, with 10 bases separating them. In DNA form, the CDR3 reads TGTGCCAGCGCGAACAGTCCCTACGAGCAGTACTTC. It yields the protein CASANSPYEQYF.

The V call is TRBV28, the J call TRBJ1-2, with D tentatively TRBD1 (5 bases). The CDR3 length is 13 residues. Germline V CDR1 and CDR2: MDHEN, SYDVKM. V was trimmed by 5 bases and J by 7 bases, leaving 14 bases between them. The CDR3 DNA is TGTGCCAGCAGTCTCGGGACTGTGAGTGGCTACACCTTC. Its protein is CASSLGTVSGYTF.

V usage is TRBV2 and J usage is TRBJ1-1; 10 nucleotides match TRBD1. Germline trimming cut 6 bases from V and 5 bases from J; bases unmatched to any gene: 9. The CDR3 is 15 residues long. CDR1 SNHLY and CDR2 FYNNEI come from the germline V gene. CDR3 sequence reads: CASRPGQGVFTEAFF. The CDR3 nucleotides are TGTGCCAGCAGGCCCGGACAGGGGGTATTTACTGAAGCTTTCTTT.

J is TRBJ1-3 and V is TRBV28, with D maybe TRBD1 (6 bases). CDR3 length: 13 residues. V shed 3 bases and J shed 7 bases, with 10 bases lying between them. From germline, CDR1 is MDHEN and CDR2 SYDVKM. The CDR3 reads CASSLNQGNTIYF. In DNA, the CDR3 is TGTGCCAGCAGTTTGAACCAGGGGAACACCATATATTTT.

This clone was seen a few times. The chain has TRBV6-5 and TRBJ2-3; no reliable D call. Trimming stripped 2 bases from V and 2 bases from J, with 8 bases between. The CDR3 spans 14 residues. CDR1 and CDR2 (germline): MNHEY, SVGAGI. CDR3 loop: CASSYGVATDTQYF. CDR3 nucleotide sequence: TGTGCCAGCAGTTACGGAGTAGCCACAGATACGCAGTATTTT.

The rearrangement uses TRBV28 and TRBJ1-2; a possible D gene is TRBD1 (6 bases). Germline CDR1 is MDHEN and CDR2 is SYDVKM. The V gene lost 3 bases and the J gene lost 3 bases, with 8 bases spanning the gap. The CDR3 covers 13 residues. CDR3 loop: CASSFQGHYGYTF. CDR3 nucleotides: TGTGCCAGCAGTTTTCAGGGGCACTATGGCTACACCTTC.